A selection of T cell receptor beta chains follows, all from one sample in a study of shared clonotypes between healthy human individuals. Assay: immunoSEQ multiplex PCR; the TCRdb copy retains only in-frame clones and omits some. Of about 2.3 million clones detected, just over 90% appear once; the ten largest clones hold about 0.39%. Sequenced: naive CD4+ T cells from PBMCs. All receptors come from a man younger than 35 in good health. Some clones in this sample may be carry-over from other donors' samples. Each CDR3 is given with its conserved first and last residue. The order of the fields is D gene, J gene, clone size, V gene, CDR3 DNA, CDR3 protein. D genes are given only for firm matches. For some rows the clone size is stated as once, few or many, or as a class when expanded; others skip it.

D: .
J: TRBJ2-7
size: .
V: TRBV6-5
DNA: TGTGCCAGCAGTTACTCGATGGGTCGGGGGGAGCAGTACTTC
CDR3: CASSYSMGRGEQYF

D: .
J: TRBJ1-5
size: .
V: TRBV7-2
DNA: TGTGCCAGCAGCTTTACAGGGATTAATCAGCCCCAGCATTTT
CDR3: CASSFTGINQPQHF

D: TRBD1
J: TRBJ2-1
size: once
V: TRBV5-1
DNA: TGCGCCAGCGGAGGACAGGGGTTAGAAAATGAGCAGTTCTTC
CDR3: CASGGQGLENEQFF

D: .
J: TRBJ2-3
size: .
V: TRBV11-3
DNA: TGTGCCAGCAGCTTAACGGCGGCGGCCACAGATACGCAGTATTTT
CDR3: CASSLTAAATDTQYF

D: .
J: TRBJ1-1
size: .
V: TRBV7-3
DNA: TGTGCCAGCAGCTTAGGGGGGGCCACTGAAGCTTTCTTT
CDR3: CASSLGGATEAFF

D: TRBD1
J: TRBJ1-1
size: .
V: TRBV5-1
DNA: TGCGCCAGCAGCTCCGGACAGGGCATGAACACTGAAGCTTTCTTT
CDR3: CASSSGQGMNTEAFF

D: .
J: TRBJ2-3
size: .
V: TRBV6-5
DNA: TGTGCCACCGTAGACCGCTTGAGCACAGATACGCAGTATTTT
CDR3: CATVDRLSTDTQYF

D: .
J: TRBJ2-5
size: .
V: TRBV27
DNA: TGTGCCAGCAGTTTCTCGGGGGCAGAGACCCAGTACTTC
CDR3: CASSFSGAETQYF

D: .
J: TRBJ2-1
size: .
V: TRBV7-2
DNA: TGTGCCAGCAGCTATGTTAACAATGAGCAGTTCTTC
CDR3: CASSYVNNEQFF

D: TRBD1
J: TRBJ1-1
size: .
V: TRBV10-1
DNA: TGCGCCAGCAGCCCGGGACAGGGGAACACTGAAGCTTTCTTT
CDR3: CASSPGQGNTEAFF

D: .
J: TRBJ1-1
size: .
V: TRBV28
DNA: TGTGCCAGCAGTCCCGTCCTAGGGACGAACACTGAAGCTTTCTTT
CDR3: CASSPVLGTNTEAFF

D: TRBD1
J: TRBJ2-7
size: .
V: TRBV5-4
DNA: TGTGCCAGCAGCCCACAGGGGGCCCCTTTCGAGCAGTACTTC
CDR3: CASSPQGAPFEQYF

D: TRBD1
J: TRBJ1-2
size: .
V: TRBV7-9
DNA: TGTGCCAGCAGCTTGGACAGGGGGGTTAACTATGGCTACACCTTC
CDR3: CASSLDRGVNYGYTF

D: .
J: TRBJ2-1
size: .
V: TRBV6-5
DNA: TGTGCCAGCAGTTCACTGGTCCGGAGGCACAATGAGCAGTTCTTC
CDR3: CASSSLVRRHNEQFF

D: .
J: TRBJ2-2
size: .
V: TRBV27
DNA: TGTGCCAGCAGTTTGTCGGGGGCGTACGCGAACACCGGGGAGCTGTTTTTT
CDR3: CASSLSGAYANTGELFF

D: .
J: TRBJ1-2
size: .
V: TRBV28
DNA: TGTGCCAGCAGTCTCCAGACAGCCTATGGCTACACCTTC
CDR3: CASSLQTAYGYTF

D: .
J: TRBJ1-2
size: few
V: TRBV18
DNA: TGTGCCAGCTCAATGGACCTAAACTATGGCTACACCTTC
CDR3: CASSMDLNYGYTF

D: TRBD1
J: TRBJ1-2
size: .
V: TRBV28
DNA: TGTGCCAGCAGTTTTGGGGTGACAGGGAAGGACTATGGCTACACCTTC
CDR3: CASSFGVTGKDYGYTF

D: TRBD1
J: TRBJ1-1
size: few
V: TRBV2
DNA: TGTGCCAGCAGTGGGACAGGGCCGAACACTGAAGCTTTCTTT
CDR3: CASSGTGPNTEAFF

D: .
J: TRBJ1-1
size: .
V: TRBV28
DNA: TGTGCCAGCAGTTTCGGGATCTGGAACACTGAAGCTTTCTTT
CDR3: CASSFGIWNTEAFF

D: .
J: TRBJ2-3
size: .
V: TRBV5-1
DNA: TGCGCCAGCAGCTGGGCTAGTGGTGCAGATACGCAGTATTTT
CDR3: CASSWASGADTQYF

D: TRBD1
J: TRBJ2-7
size: .
V: TRBV7-9
DNA: TGTGCCAGCAGATACAACAGGGGCCCCACGGACGAGCAGTACTTC
CDR3: CASRYNRGPTDEQYF

D: .
J: TRBJ2-1
size: .
V: TRBV19
DNA: TGTGCCAGTAGTTCCTACAGGGTACCCCGGGACAATGAGCAGTTCTTC
CDR3: CASSSYRVPRDNEQFF

D: TRBD1
J: TRBJ2-3
size: once
V: TRBV6-4
DNA: TGTGCCAGCAGGGAGACAGGGGAGGATACGCAGTATTTT
CDR3: CASRETGEDTQYF

D: .
J: TRBJ1-5
size: .
V: TRBV5-1
DNA: TGCGCCAGCAGCTTGGGAGATTTGGCAGGGAATCAGCCCCAGCATTTT
CDR3: CASSLGDLAGNQPQHF

D: .
J: TRBJ1-2
size: .
V: TRBV6-1
DNA: TGTGCCAGCAGTGAAGGCTTTGGTGGCTACACCTTC
CDR3: CASSEGFGGYTF

D: TRBD2
J: TRBJ2-3
size: .
V: TRBV7-3
DNA: TGTGCCAGCAGCTCCTCTGCGGGACTAGCGGGAGGGCGAAATACGCAGTATTTT
CDR3: CASSSSAGLAGGRNTQYF

D: TRBD2
J: TRBJ2-3
size: .
V: TRBV9
DNA: TGTGCCAGCAGCGTCGGGACTAGCGGCACAGATACGCAGTATTTT
CDR3: CASSVGTSGTDTQYF

D: .
J: TRBJ1-5
size: .
V: TRBV7-6
DNA: TGTGCCAGCAGCTTAGGTGGTACTGGGCCCCAGCATTTT
CDR3: CASSLGGTGPQHF

D: .
J: TRBJ2-1
size: .
V: TRBV9
DNA: TGTGCCAGCAGTTCCACCTACAATGAGCAGTTCTTC
CDR3: CASSSTYNEQFF

D: .
J: TRBJ2-7
size: .
V: TRBV11-1
DNA: TGTGCCAGCAGCTTACTGTCACGGGACCTTGGGGGCGAGCAGTACTTC
CDR3: CASSLLSRDLGGEQYF

D: .
J: TRBJ1-2
size: .
V: TRBV6-6
DNA: TGTGCCAGCACCCCGACCAAGGTTTTAGGCTATGGCTACACCTTC
CDR3: CASTPTKVLGYGYTF

D: .
J: TRBJ1-5
size: .
V: TRBV6-6
DNA: TGTGCCAGCGGCCGCGACAGAGAAAATCAGCCCCAGCATTTT
CDR3: CASGRDRENQPQHF

D: TRBD2
J: TRBJ2-7
size: .
V: TRBV5-1
DNA: TGCGCCAGCAGCTTATCCTCCGGGACTAGCGGAGTCTACGAGCAGTACTTC
CDR3: CASSLSSGTSGVYEQYF

D: TRBD1
J: TRBJ1-2
size: .
V: TRBV5-1
DNA: TGCGCCAGCAGCTTAGGGGACAGAGGCTTC
CDR3: CASSLGDRGF

D: TRBD2
J: TRBJ2-7
size: .
V: TRBV5-4
DNA: TGTGCCAGCAGCTATGATACAGCGGGAAAGTACGAGCAGTACTTC
CDR3: CASSYDTAGKYEQYF

D: .
J: TRBJ2-7
size: .
V: TRBV14
DNA: TGTGCCAGCAGCCAAGAGGTCGGGAGCTCCTACGAGCAGTACTTC
CDR3: CASSQEVGSSYEQYF

D: .
J: TRBJ2-3
size: .
V: TRBV28
DNA: TGTGCCAGCAGCCCTACTAGCTTATCCACAGATACGCAGTATTTT
CDR3: CASSPTSLSTDTQYF

D: .
J: TRBJ2-5
size: .
V: TRBV5-1
DNA: TGCGCCAGCAGCCGGACTTCGGTGGAGACCCAGTACTTC
CDR3: CASSRTSVETQYF

D: .
J: TRBJ2-3
size: .
V: TRBV18
DNA: TGTGCCAGCTCACCCTGGACGGTGAGCACAGATACGCAGTATTTT
CDR3: CASSPWTVSTDTQYF

D: TRBD1
J: TRBJ2-7
size: .
V: TRBV28
DNA: TGTGCCAGCGGAGATCCTGGGACAGGGTTCTACGAGCAGTACTTC
CDR3: CASGDPGTGFYEQYF

D: .
J: TRBJ2-7
size: .
V: TRBV27
DNA: TGTGCCAGCAGGCCACCCCAGGGCTACGAGCAGTACTTC
CDR3: CASRPPQGYEQYF

D: .
J: TRBJ1-1
size: .
V: TRBV6-1
DNA: TGTGCCAGCAGTGAACGGGGCACTGAAGCTTTCTTT
CDR3: CASSERGTEAFF

D: .
J: TRBJ1-2
size: .
V: TRBV6-6
DNA: TGTGCCAGCAGCTACGAGCCTGGGGCGGGCGGCTACACCTTC
CDR3: CASSYEPGAGGYTF